This TCR beta chain was observed in a study of T cell repertoires in cytomegalovirus infection. Background on the study: An indication of both CMV infection and matching HLA type came from public TCR beta signatures. Overall study findings and caveats: The response measured ex vivo was dominated by TCR beta clonotypes (HLA-C-restricted and CMV-specific). Carriers of CMV and the relevant HLA type were discriminated by public TCR beta frequency.

On this clonotype: The antigen is not known.

TCRdb passed the reads through MiXCR, listing each CDR3 protein once. The sample carries some 450,000 distinct CDR3 sequences, roughly 30% recorded once. The length of the CDR3 is 14 residues. V lost 6 bases and J lost 0, with 12 bases in between. Germline CDR1 is DFQATT and CDR2 is SNEGSKA (reference sequence). The receptor's source is a human donor in good health (CMV status not recorded). Some clones in this sample may be carry-over from other donors' samples. What was sequenced was PBMCs. The rearrangement uses TRBV20-1 and TRBJ1-5; no clear D. This CDR3 is CSAPSGNSNQPQHF. DNA for the CDR3: TGCAGTGCCCCCTCGGGAAATAGCAATCAGCCCCAGCATTTT.